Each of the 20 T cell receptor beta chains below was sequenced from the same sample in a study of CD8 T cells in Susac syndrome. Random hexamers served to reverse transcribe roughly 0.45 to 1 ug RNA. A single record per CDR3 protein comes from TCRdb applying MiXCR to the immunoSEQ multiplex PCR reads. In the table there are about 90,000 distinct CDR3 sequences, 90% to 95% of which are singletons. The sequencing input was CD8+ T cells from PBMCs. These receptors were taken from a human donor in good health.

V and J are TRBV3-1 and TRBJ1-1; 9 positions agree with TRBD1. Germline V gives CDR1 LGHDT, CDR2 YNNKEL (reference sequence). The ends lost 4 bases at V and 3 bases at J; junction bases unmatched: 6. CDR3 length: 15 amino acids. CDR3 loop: CASSPLGQGDTEAFF. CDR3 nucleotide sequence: TGTGCCAGCAGCCCCCTGGGACAGGGTGACACTGAAGCTTTCTTT.

DNA of the CDR3: TGTGCCACCAGCAGAGATTTGGACCTGGAAGACGAGCAGTACTTC. Amino acids: CATSRDLDLEDEQYF. The chain is built from TRBV15 and TRBJ2-7; D is undetermined. V was clipped by 0 bases and J by 5 bases, with 14 bases between them. Germline CDR1 LNHNV, CDR2 YYDKDF (reference sequence). The length of the CDR3 is 15 residues.

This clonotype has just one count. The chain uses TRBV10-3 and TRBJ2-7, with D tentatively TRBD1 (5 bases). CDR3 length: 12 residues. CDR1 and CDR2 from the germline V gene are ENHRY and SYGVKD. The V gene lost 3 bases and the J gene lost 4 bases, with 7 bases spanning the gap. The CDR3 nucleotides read TGTGCCATCAGTGACCGACAGTACGAGCAGTACTTC. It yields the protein CAISDRQYEQYF.

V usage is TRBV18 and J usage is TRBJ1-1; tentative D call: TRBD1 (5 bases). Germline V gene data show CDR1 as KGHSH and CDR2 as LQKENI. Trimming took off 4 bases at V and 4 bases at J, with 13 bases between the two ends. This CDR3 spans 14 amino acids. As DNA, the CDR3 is TGTGCCAGCTCACGGATCCCGGGGCCCACTGAAGCTTTCTTT. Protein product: CASSRIPGPTEAFF.

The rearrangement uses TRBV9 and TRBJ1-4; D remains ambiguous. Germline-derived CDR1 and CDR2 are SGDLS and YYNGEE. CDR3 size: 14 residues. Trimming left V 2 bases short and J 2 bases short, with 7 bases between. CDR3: CASSVTETNEKLFF. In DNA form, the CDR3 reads TGTGCCAGCAGCGTGACTGAGACTAATGAAAAACTGTTTTTT.

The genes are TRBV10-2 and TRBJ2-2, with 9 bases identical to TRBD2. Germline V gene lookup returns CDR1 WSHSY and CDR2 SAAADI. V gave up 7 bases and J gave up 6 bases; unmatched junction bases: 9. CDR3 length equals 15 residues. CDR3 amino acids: CASKEGSGGSGELFF. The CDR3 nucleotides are TGCGCCAGCAAAGAGGGTAGCGGGGGCTCCGGGGAGCTGTTTTTT.

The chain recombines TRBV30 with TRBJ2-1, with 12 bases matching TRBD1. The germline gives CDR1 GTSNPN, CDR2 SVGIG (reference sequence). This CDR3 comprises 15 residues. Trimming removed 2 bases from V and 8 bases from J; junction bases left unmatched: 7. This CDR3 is CAWSPGQGASDEQFF. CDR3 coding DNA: TGTGCCTGGAGTCCGGGACAGGGGGCCAGCGATGAGCAGTTCTTC.

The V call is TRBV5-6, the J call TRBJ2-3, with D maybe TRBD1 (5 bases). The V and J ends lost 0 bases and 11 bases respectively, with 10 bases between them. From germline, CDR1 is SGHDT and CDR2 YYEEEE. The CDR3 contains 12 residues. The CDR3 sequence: CASSLGTRKQYF. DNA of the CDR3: TGTGCCAGCAGCTTGGGGACAAGGAAGCAGTATTTT.

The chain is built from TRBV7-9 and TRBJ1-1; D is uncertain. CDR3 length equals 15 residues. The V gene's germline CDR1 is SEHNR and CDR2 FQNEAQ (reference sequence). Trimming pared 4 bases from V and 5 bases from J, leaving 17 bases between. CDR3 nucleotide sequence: TGTGCCAGCAGCTGGACCCTACGAGGAGGGACTGAAGCTTTCTTT. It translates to CASSWTLRGGTEAFF.

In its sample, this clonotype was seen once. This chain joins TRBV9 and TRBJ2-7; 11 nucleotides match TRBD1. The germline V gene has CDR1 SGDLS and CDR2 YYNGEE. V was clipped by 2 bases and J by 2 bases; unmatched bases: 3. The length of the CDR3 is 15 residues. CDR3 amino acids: CASSVGTGGPYEQYF. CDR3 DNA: TGTGCCAGCAGCGTCGGGACAGGGGGGCCCTACGAGCAGTACTTC.

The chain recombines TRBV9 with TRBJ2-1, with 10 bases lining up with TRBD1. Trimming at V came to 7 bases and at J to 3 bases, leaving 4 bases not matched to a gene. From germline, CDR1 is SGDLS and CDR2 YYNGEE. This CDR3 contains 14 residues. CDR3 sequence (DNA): TGTGCCAGCGAGCGGACAGGGGGCTACAATGAGCAGTTCTTC. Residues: CASERTGGYNEQFF.

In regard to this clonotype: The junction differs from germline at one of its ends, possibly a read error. CDR3 in amino acids: CVSSQEERVPGGYGYTF. DNA of the CDR3: TGCGTCAGCAGCCAAGAGGAACGAGTCCCCGGGGGATATGGCTACACCTTC. The gene calls are TRBV4-1 and TRBJ1-2; TRBD1 is a possible D gene (5 bases). The CDR3 consists of 17 residues. Germline V lookup: CDR1 MGHRA, CDR2 YSYEKL.

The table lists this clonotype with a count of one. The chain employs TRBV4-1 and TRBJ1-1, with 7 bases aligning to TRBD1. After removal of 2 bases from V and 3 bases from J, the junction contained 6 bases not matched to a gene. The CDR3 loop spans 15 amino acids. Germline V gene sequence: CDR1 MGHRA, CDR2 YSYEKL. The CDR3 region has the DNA TGCGCCAGCAGCCAATTAGGGGGCCCGGACACTGAAGCTTTCTTT. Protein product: CASSQLGGPDTEAFF.

The DNA for the CDR3 is TGTGCCAGCAGCCATAGGGCGCTAGCGATGTTTAATGAGCAGTTCTTC. Its translation: CASSHRALAMFNEQFF. This sequence joins TRBV7-2 and TRBJ2-1; TRBD2 might be the D (6 bases). CDR3 size: 16 residues. Germline V lookup: CDR1 SGHTA, CDR2 FQGNSA. V was cut by 5 bases and J by 7 bases, with 21 bases left in between.

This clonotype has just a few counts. DNA of the CDR3: TGTGCCAGCAGCCAAGGGGCCGGGCCCTACGAGCAGTACTTC. Translation gives CASSQGAGPYEQYF. This chain connects TRBV3-1 to TRBJ2-7; D is undetermined. This CDR3 region has 14 residues. Trimming left V 1 base short and J 2 bases short, with 9 bases between. Germline V CDR1 and CDR2: LGHDT, YNNKEL (reference sequence).

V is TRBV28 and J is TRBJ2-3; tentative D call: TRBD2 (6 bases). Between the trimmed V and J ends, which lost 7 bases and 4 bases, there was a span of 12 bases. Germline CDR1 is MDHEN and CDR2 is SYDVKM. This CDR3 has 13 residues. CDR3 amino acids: CASNPRGSDTQYF. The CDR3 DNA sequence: TGTGCCAGCAATCCTCGGGGGTCAGATACGCAGTATTTT.

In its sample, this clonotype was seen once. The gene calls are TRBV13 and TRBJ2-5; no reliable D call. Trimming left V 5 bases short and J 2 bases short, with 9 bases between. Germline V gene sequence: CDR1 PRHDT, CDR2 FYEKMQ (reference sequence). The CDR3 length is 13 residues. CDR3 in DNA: TGTGCCAGCAGCCCCCGGCGGCAAGAGACCCAGTACTTC. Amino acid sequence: CASSPRRQETQYF.

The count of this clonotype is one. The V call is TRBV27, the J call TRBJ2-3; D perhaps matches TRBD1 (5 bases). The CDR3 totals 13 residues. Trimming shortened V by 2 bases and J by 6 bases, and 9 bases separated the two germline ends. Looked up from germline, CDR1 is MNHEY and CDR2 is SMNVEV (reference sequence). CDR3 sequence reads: CASSLGASDTQYF. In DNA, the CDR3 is TGTGCCAGCAGTTTAGGGGCCTCTGATACGCAGTATTTT.

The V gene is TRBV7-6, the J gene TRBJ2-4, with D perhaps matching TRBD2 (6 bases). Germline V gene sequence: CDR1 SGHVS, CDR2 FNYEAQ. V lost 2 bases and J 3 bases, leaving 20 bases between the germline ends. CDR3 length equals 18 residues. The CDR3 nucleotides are TGTGCCAGCAGCTTATCCACCGGGACTCCCTGGGGCAAAAACATTCAGTACTTC. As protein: CASSLSTGTPWGKNIQYF.

The CDR3 loop is CASSQESWTGSEAFF. CDR3 DNA: TGCGCCAGCAGCCAAGAATCATGGACAGGTTCTGAAGCTTTCTTT. The rearrangement uses TRBV4-1 and TRBJ1-1; 7 bases agree with TRBD1. The CDR3 consists of 15 residues. Germline V CDR1 and CDR2: MGHRA, YSYEKL. Losses at the gene ends were 0 bases for V and 6 bases for J; bases not matched to a gene: 7.